These 32 T cell receptor beta chains originate from one sample sequenced in a study of regulatory T cells in long-lasting Graves disease. Time point here: persistent/refractory GD, antithyroid drugs over 5 years with positive TRAb. TCR sequences were obtained from RNA taken from PBMCs. For TCR beta, libraries came from iRepertoire HTBI primers and Arm-PCR of CDR3 regions. TCRdb used MiXCR to reprocess the multiplex PCR reads, holding one entry per CDR3 protein. Of around 510,000 distinct CDR3 sequences in the sample, roughly 20% were seen once. Sequenced material: peripheral blood mononuclear cells (PBMCs), taken when the disease was refractory, from a patient treated with antithyroid drugs. The receptor source for this set is a female donor with Graves disease.

As regards this clonotype: A much bigger clone sits one base away, suggesting this may be a read error. The CDR3 here is CASSYSTSGRAAKNIQYF. The CDR3 nucleotides are TGTGCCAGCAGTTACTCTACTAGCGGGAGAGCGGCCAAAAACATTCAGTACTTC. The chain employs TRBV6-9 and TRBJ2-4, with 11 bases that match TRBD2. This CDR3 region has 18 residues. Trimming cost V 3 bases and J 1 base; bases outside gene matches: 8. Per the germline V gene, CDR1 is MNHGY and CDR2 is SVAAGI.

This clonotype came up a few times. The V call is TRBV27, the J call TRBJ2-1; 8 positions agree with TRBD2. V trimming: 3 bases; J trimming: 3 bases; junction bases outside the gene matches: 7. Germline values: CDR1 MNHEY, CDR2 SMNVEV (reference sequence). The CDR3 covers 16 residues. CDR3 sequence reads: CASSFSGMGRYNEQFF. The DNA for the CDR3 is TGTGCCAGCAGTTTTAGCGGGATGGGGCGCTACAATGAGCAGTTCTTC.

This clonotype was detected only a few times. The genes are TRBV4-1 and TRBJ1-2; the D gene is possibly TRBD1 (5 bases). Trimming stripped 3 bases from V and 1 base from J, with 15 bases between. The CDR3 has 16 amino acids. Germline CDR1 MGHRA, CDR2 YSYEKL. The CDR3 here is CASSHQIAQGNYGYTF. The CDR3 DNA follows: TGCGCCAGCAGCCACCAGATCGCCCAGGGTAACTATGGCTACACCTTC.

J is TRBJ2-7 and V is TRBV20-1, with D perhaps TRBD2 (6 bases). The CDR3 runs to 12 residues. Trimming removed 6 bases at V and 5 bases at J, with 14 bases between. Germline lookup yields CDR1 DFQATT and CDR2 SNEGSKA (reference sequence). Here the CDR3 reads CSALGSFDEQYF. In DNA form, the CDR3 reads TGCAGTGCCCTCGGGAGTTTTGACGAGCAGTACTTC.

The V gene is TRBV9, the J gene TRBJ2-7, with D tentatively TRBD1 (5 bases). Germline-derived CDR1 and CDR2 are SGDLS and YYNGEE. Trimming pared 4 bases from V and 5 bases from J, leaving 16 bases between. CDR3 length equals 14 residues. CDR3 bases: TGTGCCAGCAGCCAGAGACAGTATCTCAACGAGCAGTACTTC. The encoded protein is CASSQRQYLNEQYF.

This clonotype was counted only a few times. J is TRBJ2-7 and V is TRBV7-2, with D uncertain. CDR3 length: 13 amino acids. The germline V gene has CDR1 SGHTA and CDR2 FQGNSA. Trimming cost V 3 bases and J 4 bases, with 10 bases left between them. This chain's CDR3 is CASSFSVTYEQYF. The CDR3 DNA sequence: TGTGCCAGCAGCTTTTCGGTAACATACGAGCAGTACTTC.

This clonotype was counted ten times or more. This rearrangement joins TRBV20-1 to TRBJ1-4, with D hard to call. V lost 0 bases, J lost 0 bases, and 11 bases lay in between. This CDR3 has 16 residues. Germline V CDR1 and CDR2: DFQATT, SNEGSKA (reference sequence). The CDR3 loop is CSARETHGATNEKLFF. In DNA form, the CDR3 reads TGCAGTGCTAGAGAAACCCACGGCGCAACTAATGAAAAACTGTTTTTT.

The sample holds many counts of this clonotype. The rearrangement uses TRBV28 and TRBJ1-1; TRBD1 matches 9 bases. The CDR3 consists of 13 residues. CDR1 MDHEN and CDR2 SYDVKM come from the germline V gene. V shed 6 bases, J shed 5 bases, and the junction held 4 bases outside the gene matches. CDR3 nucleotides: TGTGCCAGCAGGGGGACAGGGAGGACTGAAGCTTTCTTT. Translated: CASRGTGRTEAFF.

This clonotype appeared many times. This CDR3 reads CASSSISRRDRRDSPLHF. The CDR3 coding sequence is TGTGCCAGCAGCTCAATCTCGCGGAGGGACAGGAGAGATTCACCCCTCCACTTT. The chain uses TRBV11-2 and TRBJ1-6; 8 bases line up with TRBD1. The V segment lost 4 bases and the J segment 8 bases; nucleotides outside the gene matches: 16. CDR3 size: 18 residues. Germline CDR1 SGHAT, CDR2 FQNNGV.

This clonotype has ten or more counts. The chain uses TRBV19 and TRBJ2-7, with a tentative D call TRBD1 (6 bases). The CDR3 spans 14 residues. V lost 9 bases and J 0 bases, leaving 15 bases between the germline ends. Germline V gene lookup returns CDR1 LNHDA and CDR2 SQIVND (reference sequence). The CDR3 protein is CASSITGNSYEQYF. CDR3 nucleotide sequence: TGTGCCAGCAGCATAACAGGGAACTCCTACGAGCAGTACTTC.

In this sample, this clonotype turned up a few times. A much larger clone differs by one base, so this may be a read error. The V gene is TRBV11-3, the J gene TRBJ1-1; TRBD1 might be the D (6 bases). The CDR3 spans 14 residues. Germline CDR1 SGHNT, CDR2 YENEEA. CDR3 bases: TGTGCCAGCAGCCAAGGGGGGCTTAGCACTGAAGCTCTCTTT. Encoded protein: CASSQGGLSTEALF.

In its sample, this clonotype was seen many times. The J gene is TRBJ2-7, the V gene TRBV27; 12 nucleotides line up with TRBD2. Per germline, CDR1 MNHEY and CDR2 SMNVEV (reference sequence). V shed 5 bases and J 3 bases; nucleotides not matched to a gene: 14. The CDR3 runs 18 residues. CDR3 sequence reads: CASSRIGLAGGPIYEQYF. DNA for the CDR3: TGTGCCAGCAGTCGCATTGGGCTAGCGGGAGGGCCAATCTACGAGCAGTACTTC.

The chain employs TRBV12-3 or TRBV12-4 and TRBJ1-6; no reliable D call. This CDR3 is built from 12 residues. Trimming pared 5 bases from V and 10 bases from J, leaving 9 bases between. The DNA of the CDR3 is TGTGCCAGCAGTGGCGATGAATCACCCCTCCACTTT. The encoded protein is CASSGDESPLHF.

This clonotype has more than one count but fewer than ten. The chain employs TRBV12-3 or TRBV12-4 and TRBJ1-2, with D uncertain. The V gene lost 6 bases and the J gene lost 9 bases, with 17 bases spanning the gap. The CDR3 runs 13 residues. CDR3 residues: CASSPGRPWSYTF. In DNA form, the CDR3 reads TGTGCCAGCAGCCCTGGAAGGCCTTGGAGCTACACCTTC.

The V call is TRBV7-2, the J call TRBJ2-1, with 10 bases aligning to TRBD2. With V trimmed by 5 bases and J by 4 bases, 8 bases remained unmatched. The CDR3 loop spans 16 amino acids. CDR1 and CDR2 (germline): SGHTA, FQGNSA. The CDR3 DNA is TGTGCCAGCAGCAAAAGGGCTAGCGGGGGATACAATGAGCAGTTCTTC. It codes for CASSKRASGGYNEQFF.

The rearrangement links TRBV7-9 to TRBJ2-7, with 14 bases that match TRBD2. The V and J ends lost 4 bases and 10 bases, in that order; junction bases with no gene match: 9. The CDR3 consists of 15 residues. Germline CDR1 SEHNR, CDR2 FQNEAQ (reference sequence). CDR3 loop: CASSSGLAGAPPQYF. The CDR3 DNA reads TGTGCCAGCAGCTCGGGACTAGCGGGAGCCCCGCCCCAGTACTTC.

The CDR3 protein is CASSVEAGGTSYEQYF. CDR3 coding DNA: TGTGCCAGCAGCGTAGAGGCGGGAGGGACCTCCTACGAGCAGTACTTC. This chain joins TRBV9 and TRBJ2-7; TRBD2 agrees at 9 bases. V was pared by 0 bases and J by 0 bases, with 4 bases of the junction left unmatched. CDR3 length equals 16 residues. CDR1 is SGDLS and CDR2 is YYNGEE in the germline V gene. Complete variable domain (other parts from reference TRBV9 and TRBJ2-7): DSGVTQTPKHLITATGQRVTLRCSPRSGDLSVYWYQQSLDQGLQFLIQYYNGEERAKGNILERFSAQQFPDLHSELNLSSLELGDSALYFCASSVEAGGTSYEQYFGPGTRLTVT.

This clonotype has more than one count but fewer than ten. CDR3 DNA sequence: TGCAGTGCTATAGGAGGTTCAGAACATTTT. Its translation is CSAIGGSEHF. The chain has TRBV20-1 and TRBJ1-5; D is ambiguous. The ends were cut back, 4 bases at V and 16 bases at J, with 14 bases in the middle. The CDR3 totals 10 residues. Per the germline V gene, CDR1 is DFQATT and CDR2 is SNEGSKA (reference sequence).

This clonotype was seen repeatedly, ten times or more. The chain employs TRBV6-9 and TRBJ1-4, with TRBD1 as a possible D gene (5 bases). The V end lost 2 bases, the J end lost 8 bases, and 12 bases lay between the germline ends. Germline V gives CDR1 MNHGY, CDR2 SVAAGI. There are 14 residues in the CDR3. This CDR3 is CASSYGRESEKLFF. The CDR3 coding sequence is TGTGCCAGCAGTTATGGCAGGGAAAGCGAAAAACTGTTTTTT.

This clonotype was recorded a few times. The rearrangement uses TRBV7-9 and TRBJ2-2; D unresolved. The CDR3 spans 14 residues. The germline V gene encodes CDR1 SEHNR and CDR2 FQNEAQ (reference sequence). The ends were cut back, 5 bases at V and 1 base at J, with 8 bases in the middle. The CDR3 sequence: CASSISQNTGELFF. The CDR3 DNA reads TGTGCCAGCAGCATTTCACAGAACACCGGGGAGCTGTTTTTT.

Details on this clonotype: A single base separates this from a much larger clone, so it may be a read error. CDR3 sequence: CAGSRTEIAKNIQYF. For the CDR3, the DNA is TGTGCCGGCAGCAGGACAGAAATAGCCAAAAACATTCAGTACTTC. The rearrangement joins TRBV2 to TRBJ2-4; tentative D call: TRBD1 (6 bases). Germline V gives CDR1 SNHLY, CDR2 FYNNEI. The CDR3 has 15 residues.

This clonotype was seen ten or more times. This chain connects TRBV13 to TRBJ1-5; 7 nucleotides match TRBD1. CDR3 length: 18 residues. V shed 5 bases, J shed 0 bases, and the junction held 13 bases outside the gene matches. Germline values: CDR1 PRHDT, CDR2 FYEKMQ (reference sequence). The CDR3 reads CASSKRQGRNYSNQPQHF. For the CDR3, the DNA is TGTGCCAGCAGCAAGCGACAGGGACGAAATTATAGCAATCAGCCCCAGCATTTT.

This clonotype showed up just a few times. This is likely a read error, given that the CDR3 carries no conserved phenylalanine or tryptophan at its end. No DNA is shown, since the ends of the CDR3 on it are uncertain; the CDR3 is the one TCRdb lists. The V and J genes are TRBV14 and TRBJ2-7; no DNA check was done on the table's D call, TRBD1. A total of 13 residues make up the CDR3, ends included. CDR1 is SGHDN and CDR2 is FVKESK in the germline V gene. The CDR3 sequence is CASSQDLQAPIRL.

Details on this clonotype: A much larger clone lies one base from this, so it may be a read error. The V call is TRBV7-2, the J call TRBJ2-2; TRBD2 is a possible D gene (5 bases). This CDR3 has 17 amino acids. Germline assignment: CDR1 SGHTA and CDR2 FQGNSA. The ends were cut back, 5 bases at V and 1 base at J, with 17 bases in the middle. The CDR3: CASSRPLPRVNTGELFF. In DNA form, the CDR3 reads TGTGCCAGCAGCCGTCCCCTACCGCGGGTGAACACCGGGGAGCTGTTTTTT.

The V and J genes are TRBV14 and TRBJ2-7, with 11 nucleotides matching TRBD1. V lost 0 bases, J lost 2 bases, and 9 bases stayed unmatched. Germline V CDR1 and CDR2: SGHDN, FVKESK. The CDR3 totals 18 residues. The CDR3 region has the DNA TGTGCCAGCAGCCAAGATCTTAAGGGGACAGGGGGGACCTACGAGCAGTACTTC. Translated: CASSQDLKGTGGTYEQYF.

The chain joins TRBV11-2 to TRBJ2-1; D gene unclear. This CDR3 has 13 residues. Germline CDR1 reads SGHAT; CDR2 reads FQNNGV. Trimming shortened V by 4 bases and J by 4 bases, and 8 bases separated the two germline ends. CDR3 coding DNA: TGTGCCAGCAGCTCCGGGTTTTACAATGAGCAGTTCTTC. Its protein product is CASSSGFYNEQFF.

This clonotype was counted many times. V usage is TRBV7-2 and J usage is TRBJ2-5; D may be TRBD1 (6 bases). The CDR3 totals 15 residues. V was shortened by 3 bases and J by 2 bases, with 13 bases between the two germline ends. Germline values: CDR1 SGHTA, CDR2 FQGNSA. CDR3 nucleotide sequence: TGTGCCAGCAGCTTCCGACAGGCATCACAAGAGACCCAGTACTTC. Translating gives CASSFRQASQETQYF. Drawing the rest from reference TRBV7-2 and TRBJ2-5, the complete variable domain is GAGVSQSPSNKVTEKGKDVELRCDPISGHTALYWYRQSLGQGLEFLIYFQGNSAPDKSGLPSDRFSAERTGGSVSTLTIQRTQQEDSAVYLCASSFRQASQETQYFGPGTRLLVL.

This clonotype was observed many times. The chain is built from TRBV12-3 or TRBV12-4 and TRBJ1-1; D remains unclear. Trimming stripped 5 bases from V and 2 bases from J, with 12 bases between. The CDR3 is 14 amino acids. The CDR3, as DNA: TGTGCCAGCAGTCCAGACCTACATAACACTGAAGCTTTCTTT. Translated, it gives CASSPDLHNTEAFF.

This clonotype came up many times. DNA of the CDR3: TGTGCCAGCTCACCGACCGTGGACAGGGGTTACGAGCAGTACTTC. Its translation is CASSPTVDRGYEQYF. The chain employs TRBV18 and TRBJ2-7; 9 positions agree with TRBD1. This CDR3 comprises 15 residues. Germline CDR1 reads KGHSH; CDR2 reads LQKENI. V dropped 3 bases and J dropped 4; count of bases not matched to a gene: 7.

This clonotype was seen at least ten times. The genes are TRBV6-1 and TRBJ2-7; 7 positions match TRBD1. The CDR3 spans 13 residues. Trimming at V came to 7 bases and at J to 4 bases, leaving 7 bases not matched to a gene. Germline V gene lookup returns CDR1 MNHNS and CDR2 SASEGT. The CDR3 DNA follows: TGTGCCAGCAACCCCAGGGGGAAATACGAGCAGTACTTC. Residues: CASNPRGKYEQYF.

V usage is TRBV19 and J usage is TRBJ1-1; D unclear. V dropped 5 bases and J dropped 3 bases, with 16 bases sitting between them. The CDR3 extends over 15 amino acids. Germline V gene data show CDR1 as LNHDA and CDR2 as SQIVND (reference sequence). CDR3 nucleotide sequence: TGTGCCAGTAGTTTAAGCCCCCGCACGGACACTGAAGCTTTCTTT. Translated, it gives CASSLSPRTDTEAFF.

The V and J genes are TRBV3-1 and TRBJ1-2, with 7 bases identical to TRBD1. The CDR3 is made up of 14 amino acids. Per the germline V gene, CDR1 is LGHDT and CDR2 is YNNKEL (reference sequence). V lost 4 bases and J lost 5; bases outside the gene matches: 7. As DNA, the CDR3 is TGTGCCAGCAGCCCTCCTGTACAGGGGTATGGCTACACCTTC. Protein sequence: CASSPPVQGYGYTF.